This record concerns one T cell receptor beta chain sequence. The sample belongs to a study of OX40 agonist ivuxolimab in advanced cancers. In the study overall: Earlier anti-PD-1, anti-PD-L1 or anti-CTLA-4 therapy was permitted; roughly 42% had received some.

Trimming cost V 4 bases and J 2 bases; bases outside gene matches: 11. Germline CDR1 is SGHDT and CDR2 is YYEEEE. The CDR3 is 16 residues long. Libraries were prepared by immunoSEQ multiplex PCR; TCRdb keeps only in-frame clonotypes and omits some of them. The table lists about 43,000 clones, 80% of them singletons. This TCR derives from an adult with an advanced solid tumor such as melanoma, head and neck, liver or kidney cancer. The source material was CD4+ or CD8+ T cells sorted from blood, sampled in a trial of the OX40 agonist ivuxolimab. The chain carries TRBV5-6 and TRBJ2-5, with 7 bases lining up with TRBD1. As DNA, the CDR3 is TGTGCCAGCAGCCCCCTTGGGACAGTAAATCAAGAGACCCAGTACTTC. Translation: CASSPLGTVNQETQYF.